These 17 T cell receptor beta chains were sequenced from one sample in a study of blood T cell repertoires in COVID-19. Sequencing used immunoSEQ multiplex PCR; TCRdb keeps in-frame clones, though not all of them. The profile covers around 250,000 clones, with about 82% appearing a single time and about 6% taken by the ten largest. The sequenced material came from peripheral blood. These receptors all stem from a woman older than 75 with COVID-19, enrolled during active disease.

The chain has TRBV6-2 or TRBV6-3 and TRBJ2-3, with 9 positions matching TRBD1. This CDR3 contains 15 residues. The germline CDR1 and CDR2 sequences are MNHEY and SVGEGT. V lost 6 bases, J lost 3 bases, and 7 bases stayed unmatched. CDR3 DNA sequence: TGTGCCAGCAGCCTTCCGACAGGGGGAACAGATACGCAGTATTTT. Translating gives CASSLPTGGTDTQYF.

The DNA of the CDR3 is TGTGCAAGTCGCTTAGCGCTACAGGATCGACCCTACGAGCAGTACGTC. Translating it yields CASRLALQDRPYEQYV. This chain links TRBV12-2 with TRBJ2-7; whether TRBD1, the table's D call, matches the DNA was not checked. TRBV12-2 is noted as a pseudogene. This CDR3 is 16 amino acids long.

The CDR3 loop is CAISEKEGNQHF. Here the CDR3 DNA reads TGTGCCATCAGTGAGAAGGAGGGTAACCAGCATTTT. This sequence joins TRBV10-3 and TRBJ1-5; D is unresolved. The V end lost 2 bases, the J end lost 12 bases, and 11 bases lay between the germline ends. CDR1 and CDR2 (germline): ENHRY, SYGVKD. The CDR3 runs 12 residues.

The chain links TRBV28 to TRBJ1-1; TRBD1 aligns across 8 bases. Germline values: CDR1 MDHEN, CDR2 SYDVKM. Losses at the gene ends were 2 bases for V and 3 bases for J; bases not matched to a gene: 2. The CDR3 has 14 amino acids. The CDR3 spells CASSLPGGHTEAFF. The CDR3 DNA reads TGTGCCAGCAGTTTACCAGGGGGCCACACTGAAGCTTTCTTT.

The CDR3 spells CASSLSQAHAEAFF. CDR3 bases: TGTGCCAGCAGTTTATCACAGGCCCACGCTGAAGCTTTCTTT. The V gene is TRBV27, the J gene TRBJ1-1; a possible D gene is TRBD1 (5 bases). The length of the CDR3 is 14 residues. Per germline, CDR1 MNHEY and CDR2 SMNVEV (reference sequence). V lost 0 bases and J lost 6, with 11 bases in between.

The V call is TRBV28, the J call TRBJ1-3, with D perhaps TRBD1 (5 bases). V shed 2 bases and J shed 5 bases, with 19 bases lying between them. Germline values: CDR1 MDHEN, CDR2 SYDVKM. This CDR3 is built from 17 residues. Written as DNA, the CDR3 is TGTGCCAGCAGTTTAGCGGGCGGGGCAGGGCTACGAAACACCATATATTTT. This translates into CASSLAGGAGLRNTIYF.

DNA of the CDR3: TGTGCCAGCAGTGAGACAAGATCGTATGGCTACACCTTC. It yields the protein CASSETRSYGYTF. The V gene is TRBV6-1, the J gene TRBJ1-2; D unresolved. CDR1 MNHNS and CDR2 SASEGT come from the germline V gene. This CDR3 has 13 residues. V was shortened by 3 bases and J by 5 bases, with 10 bases between the two germline ends.

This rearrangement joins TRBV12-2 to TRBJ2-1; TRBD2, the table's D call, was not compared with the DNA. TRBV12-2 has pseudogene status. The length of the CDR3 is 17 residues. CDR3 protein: CASRLYAGGKRWNEQFF. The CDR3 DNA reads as TGTGCAAGTCGCTTGTACGCGGGGGGCAAGCGGTGGAATGAGCAGTTCTTC.

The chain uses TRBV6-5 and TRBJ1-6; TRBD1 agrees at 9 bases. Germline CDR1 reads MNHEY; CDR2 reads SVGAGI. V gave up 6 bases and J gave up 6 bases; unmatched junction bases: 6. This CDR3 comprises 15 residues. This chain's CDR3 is CASSTPGQGNSPLHF. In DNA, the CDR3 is TGTGCCAGCAGCACCCCGGGACAGGGTAATTCACCCCTCCACTTT.

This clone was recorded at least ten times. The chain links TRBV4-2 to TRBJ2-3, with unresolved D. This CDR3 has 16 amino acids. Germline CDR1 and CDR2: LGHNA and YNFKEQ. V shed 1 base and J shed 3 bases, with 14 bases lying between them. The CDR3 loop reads CASSQGESRRTDTQYF. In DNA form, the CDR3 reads TGTGCCAGCAGCCAAGGTGAGAGTAGGCGGACAGATACGCAGTATTTT.

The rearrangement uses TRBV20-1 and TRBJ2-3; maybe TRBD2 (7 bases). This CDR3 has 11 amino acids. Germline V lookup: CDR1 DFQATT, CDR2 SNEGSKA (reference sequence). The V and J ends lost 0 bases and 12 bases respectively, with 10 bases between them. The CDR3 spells CSARERGPQYF. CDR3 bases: TGCAGTGCTAGAGAGCGGGGGCCTCAGTATTTT.

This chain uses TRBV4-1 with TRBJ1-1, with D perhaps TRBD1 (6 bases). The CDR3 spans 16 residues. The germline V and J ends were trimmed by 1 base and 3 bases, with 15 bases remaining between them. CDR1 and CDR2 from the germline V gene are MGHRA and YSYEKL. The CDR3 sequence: CASSQALTGMDTEAFF. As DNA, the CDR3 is TGCGCCAGCAGCCAAGCCTTAACAGGGATGGACACTGAAGCTTTCTTT.

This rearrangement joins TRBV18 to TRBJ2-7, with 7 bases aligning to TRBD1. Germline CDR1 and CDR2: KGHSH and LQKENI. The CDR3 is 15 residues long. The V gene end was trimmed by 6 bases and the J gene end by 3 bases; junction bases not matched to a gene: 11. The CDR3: CASSPGATGRYEQYF. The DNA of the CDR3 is TGTGCCAGCTCTCCCGGGGCGACAGGGCGCTACGAGCAGTACTTC.

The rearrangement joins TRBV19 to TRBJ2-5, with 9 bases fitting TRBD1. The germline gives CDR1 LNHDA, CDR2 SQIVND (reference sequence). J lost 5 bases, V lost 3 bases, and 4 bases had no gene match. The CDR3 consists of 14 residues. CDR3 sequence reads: CASSIGTGYETQYF. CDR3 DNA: TGTGCCAGTAGTATTGGGACAGGGTACGAGACCCAGTACTTC.

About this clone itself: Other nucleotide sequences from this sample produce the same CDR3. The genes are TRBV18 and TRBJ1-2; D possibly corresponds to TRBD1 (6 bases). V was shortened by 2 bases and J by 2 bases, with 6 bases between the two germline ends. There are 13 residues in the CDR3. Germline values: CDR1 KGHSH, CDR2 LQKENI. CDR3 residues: CASSPDRNYGYTF. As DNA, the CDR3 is TGTGCCAGCTCACCAGACAGGAACTATGGCTACACCTTC.

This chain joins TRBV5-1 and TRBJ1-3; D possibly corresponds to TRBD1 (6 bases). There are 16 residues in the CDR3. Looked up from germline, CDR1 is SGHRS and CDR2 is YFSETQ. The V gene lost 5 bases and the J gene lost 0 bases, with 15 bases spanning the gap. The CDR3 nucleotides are TGCGCCAGCAGTAATGGACAGAGTGCCTCTGGAAACACCATATATTTT. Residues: CASSNGQSASGNTIYF.

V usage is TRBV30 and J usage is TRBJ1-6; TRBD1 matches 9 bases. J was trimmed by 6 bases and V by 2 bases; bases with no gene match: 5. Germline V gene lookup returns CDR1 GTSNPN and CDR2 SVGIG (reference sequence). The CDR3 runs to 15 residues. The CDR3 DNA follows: TGTGCCTGGAGTCCCGGGACAGGGTCTAATTCACCCCTCCACTTT. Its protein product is CAWSPGTGSNSPLHF.